This T cell receptor (beta chain) was retrieved from a study of shared clonotypes between healthy human individuals. Caucasian adults residing in Nashville, Tennessee made up all the donors. Assay used: immunoSEQ multiplex PCR; TCRdb lists only in-frame clones, some missing. The sample yields around 1.1 million clones, more than 75% seen once. Specimen: memory CD4+ T cells from PBMCs. The subset denotes: CD45RA-negative fraction. The TCR sequence derives from a man younger than 35 in good health. Some clones in this sample may be carry-over from other donors' samples.

This CDR3 reads CASSVGGGAGLGYEQYF. The CDR3 coding sequence is TGTGCCAGCAGCGTAGGGGGAGGGGCAGGATTGGGCTACGAGCAGTACTTC. This rearrangement joins TRBV9 to TRBJ2-7; 7 bases map to TRBD2. Trimming at V came to 0 bases and at J to 3 bases, leaving 12 bases not matched to a gene. The CDR3 runs 17 residues. CDR1 is SGDLS and CDR2 is YYNGEE in the germline V gene. Complete variable domain (other parts from reference TRBV9 and TRBJ2-7): DSGVTQTPKHLITATGQRVTLRCSPRSGDLSVYWYQQSLDQGLQFLIQYYNGEERAKGNILERFSAQQFPDLHSELNLSSLELGDSALYFCASSVGGGAGLGYEQYFGPGTRLTVT.